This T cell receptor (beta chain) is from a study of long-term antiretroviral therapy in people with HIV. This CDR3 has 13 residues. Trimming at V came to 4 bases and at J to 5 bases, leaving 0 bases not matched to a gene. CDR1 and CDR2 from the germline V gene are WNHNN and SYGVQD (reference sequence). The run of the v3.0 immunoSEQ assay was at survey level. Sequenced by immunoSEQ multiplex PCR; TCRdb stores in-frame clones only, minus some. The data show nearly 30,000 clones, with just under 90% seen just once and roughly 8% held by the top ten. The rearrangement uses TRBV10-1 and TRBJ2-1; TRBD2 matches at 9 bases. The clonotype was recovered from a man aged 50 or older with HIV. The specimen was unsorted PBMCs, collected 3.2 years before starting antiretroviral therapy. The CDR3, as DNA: TGCGCCAGCAGTGGACTAGCGGACAATGAGCAGTTCTTC. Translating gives CASSGLADNEQFF.